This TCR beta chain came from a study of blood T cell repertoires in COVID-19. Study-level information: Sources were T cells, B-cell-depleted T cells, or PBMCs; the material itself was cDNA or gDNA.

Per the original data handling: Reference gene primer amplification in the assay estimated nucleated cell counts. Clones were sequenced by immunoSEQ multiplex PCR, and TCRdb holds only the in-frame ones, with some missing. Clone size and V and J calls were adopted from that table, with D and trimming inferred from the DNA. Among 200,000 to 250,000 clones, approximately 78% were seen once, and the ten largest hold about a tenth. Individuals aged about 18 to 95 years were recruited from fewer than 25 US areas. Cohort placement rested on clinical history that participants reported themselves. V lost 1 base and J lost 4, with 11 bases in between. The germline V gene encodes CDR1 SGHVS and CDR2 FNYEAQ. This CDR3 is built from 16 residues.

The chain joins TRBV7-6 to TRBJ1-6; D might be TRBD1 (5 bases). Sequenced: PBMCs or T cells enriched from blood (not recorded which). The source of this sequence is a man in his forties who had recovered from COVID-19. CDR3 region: CASSLEGGVYNSPLHF. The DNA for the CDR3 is TGTGCCAGCAGCTTAGAAGGAGGGGTATATAATTCACCCCTCCACTTT.